Listed below are T cell receptor beta chains from one sample, sequenced in a study of T-cell memory formation after mild COVID-19. MiXCR, run by TCRdb on the 5' RACE reads, gives a single entry per CDR3 protein. The repertoire holds 250,000 to 300,000 distinct CDR3 sequences, with roughly 16% as singletons. Input material: PBMCs or a T cell subset sorted from them (not recorded which). All receptors come from a man aged 18-30 years who had mild COVID-19 (a few samples of this study predate the infection). Cell type and time point are not known. CDR3s include the opening cysteine and the closing phenylalanine or tryptophan. The D gene is left open where the match is weak. Clone size, where shown, is once, few, many, or a class for clones that have expanded.

NA	TRBJ1-1	TRBV7-3	few	CASSLTLNTEAFF	TGTGCCAGCAGCTTAACGTTGAACACTGAAGCTTTCTTT
TRBD1	TRBJ2-3	TRBV7-2	few	CASSSDRANTQYF	TGTGCCAGCAGCTCTGACAGGGCTAATACGCAGTATTTT
NA	TRBJ2-3	TRBV11-2	few	CASSLLAASTTGDTQYF	TGTGCCAGCAGCTTATTGGCAGCTAGCACCACGGGGGATACGCAGTATTTT
NA	TRBJ2-5	TRBV7-2	few	CASTPYGPQETQYF	TGTGCCAGCACCCCTTATGGCCCGCAAGAGACCCAGTACTTC
NA	TRBJ1-3	TRBV11-2	NA	CASSYRNISGNTIYF	TGTGCCAGCAGCTACAGGAATATCTCTGGAAACACCATATATTTT
NA	TRBJ2-3	TRBV20-1	NA	CSATRATGADTQYF	TGCAGTGCTACCAGAGCTACGGGGGCAGATACGCAGTATTTT
TRBD1	TRBJ2-7	TRBV20-1	medium-sized	CSARTGIRYEQYF	TGCAGTGCTAGGACAGGGATCCGCTACGAGCAGTACTTC
TRBD2	TRBJ2-2	TRBV5-1	NA	CASRPDTSGANTGELFF	TGCGCCAGCAGGCCAGATACTAGCGGCGCGAACACCGGGGAGCTGTTTTTT
NA	TRBJ1-4	TRBV9	NA	CASSGHGGNGEKLFF	TGTGCCAGCAGCGGCCATGGGGGAAATGGTGAAAAACTGTTTTTT
NA	TRBJ1-2	TRBV19	few	CASSIFGDDGYTF	TGTGCCAGTAGTATCTTCGGGGATGATGGCTACACCTTC
NA	TRBJ2-2	TRBV9	NA	CASSGELTATGELFF	TGTGCCAGCAGCGGTGAATTGACGGCTACCGGGGAGCTGTTTTTT
NA	TRBJ1-5	TRBV7-8	NA	CASSYASYQPQHF	TGTGCCAGCAGCTATGCCAGCTATCAGCCCCAGCATTTT
NA	TRBJ2-2	TRBV29-1	few	CSVEATGELFF	TGCAGCGTTGAGGCAACCGGGGAGCTGTTTTTT
NA	TRBJ1-1	TRBV12-3/TRBV12-4	NA	CASRDGNTEAFF	TGTGCCAGCAGGGACGGGAACACTGAAGCTTTCTTT
NA	TRBJ2-7	TRBV6-6	NA	CASRGAVSYEQYF	TGTGCCAGCAGAGGTGCCGTCTCCTACGAGCAGTACTTC
TRBD2	TRBJ2-3	TRBV15	NA	CATSIGLDWQPSTDTQYF	TGTGCCACCAGCATCGGACTAGATTGGCAACCTAGCACAGATACGCAGTATTTT
NA	TRBJ2-2	TRBV7-2	NA	CASSLARLKMNTGELFF	TGTGCCAGCAGCTTAGCTCGCCTCAAAATGAACACCGGGGAGCTGTTTTTT
TRBD1	TRBJ1-2	TRBV4-1	NA	CASSLSGQPNSGGYTF	TGCGCCAGCAGCCTTTCGGGACAGCCTAATTCTGGCGGCTACACCTTC
NA	TRBJ2-1	TRBV7-6	many	CASSPSTGDYYNEQFF	TGTGCCAGCAGCCCGAGCACAGGGGACTACTACAATGAGCAGTTCTTC
NA	TRBJ1-2	TRBV30	NA	CAWAPGGGYTF	TGTGCCTGGGCCCCCGGGGGTGGCTACACCTTC
NA	TRBJ2-5	TRBV7-2	many	CASSPPGGGGQETQYF	TGTGCCAGCAGCCCCCCGGGGGGCGGGGGACAAGAGACCCAGTACTTC
NA	TRBJ2-3	TRBV29-1	few	CSVEGRASLTDTQYF	TGCAGCGTTGAAGGGCGGGCCAGTCTCACAGATACGCAGTATTTT
NA	TRBJ1-1	TRBV12-3/TRBV12-4	few	CASSFFGGEDTEAFF	TGTGCCAGCAGTTTTTTCGGCGGGGAGGACACTGAAGCTTTCTTT
TRBD1	TRBJ2-7	TRBV5-1	few	CASNRQGNNEQYF	TGCGCCAGCAATAGACAGGGGAACAACGAGCAGTACTTC
NA	TRBJ1-1	TRBV6-2/TRBV6-3	few	CASSYHRQDLAEAFF	TGTGCCAGCAGTTACCACCGACAGGACCTGGCTGAAGCTTTCTTT
TRBD2	TRBJ2-3	TRBV5-1	many	CASSFSGAITDTQYF	TGCGCCAGCAGCTTTAGCGGGGCGATTACCGATACGCAGTATTTT
NA	TRBJ1-2	TRBV21-1	NA	CASSKVPSLYGYTF	TGTGCCAGCAGCAAAGTTCCCAGTCTCTATGGCTACACCTTC
NA	TRBJ1-2	TRBV10-3	NA	CAISEKVAGGLGYTF	TGTGCCATCAGTGAGAAGGTCGCGGGGGGACTAGGGTACACCTTC
NA	TRBJ1-3	TRBV12-3/TRBV12-4	NA	CASRDYVTTIYF	TGTGCCAGCCGGGACTACGTCACCACCATATATTTT
TRBD1	TRBJ2-5	TRBV6-2/TRBV6-3	NA	CASSYSQGRRGETQYF	TGTGCCAGCAGTTACTCACAGGGGCGGCGAGGTGAGACCCAGTACTTC
TRBD1	TRBJ2-2	TRBV7-6	NA	CASSPPRQGTGELFF	TGTGCCAGCAGTCCCCCGAGACAGGGGACCGGGGAGCTGTTTTTT
TRBD2	TRBJ2-7	TRBV7-3	many	CASSPPAGGSYEQYF	TGTGCCAGCAGCCCTCCGGCGGGGGGCTCCTACGAGCAGTACTTC
NA	TRBJ1-1	TRBV7-3	many	CASSPGGGYTEAFF	TGTGCCAGCAGCCCCGGTGGGGGATACACTGAAGCTTTCTTT
NA	TRBJ1-4	TRBV14	NA	CASSQGARGGEKLFF	TGTGCCAGCAGCCAAGGGGCTCGGGGAGGCGAAAAACTGTTTTTT
TRBD2	TRBJ2-5	TRBV6-1	NA	CASSILAGRQETQYF	TGTGCCAGCAGCATACTAGCGGGGAGGCAAGAGACCCAGTACTTC
TRBD1	TRBJ1-6	TRBV11-3	NA	CASSLGYRGSPLHF	TGTGCCAGCAGCTTAGGATACAGGGGTTCACCCCTCCACTTT
NA	TRBJ2-6	TRBV6-4	NA	CASSEASAGANVLTF	TGTGCCAGCAGTGAAGCCAGTGCTGGGGCCAACGTCCTGACTTTC
NA	TRBJ1-4	TRBV6-6	many	CASSYRRDEKLFF	TGTGCCAGCAGTTACCGTCGGGACGAAAAACTGTTTTTT
NA	TRBJ1-5	TRBV3-2	few	CASSPRSGQGAGQPQHF	TGTGCCAGCAGCCCTCGGTCCGGACAGGGGGCAGGTCAGCCCCAGCATTTT
TRBD1	TRBJ2-2	TRBV19	few	CASKTGGAGELFF	TGTGCCAGTAAGACAGGGGGTGCCGGGGAGCTGTTTTTT
NA	TRBJ2-5	TRBV7-2	NA	CASGEPGHMQETQYF	TGTGCCAGCGGAGAACCCGGACACATGCAAGAGACCCAGTACTTC
TRBD1	TRBJ1-6	TRBV5-1	few	CASSGGTGETPLHF	TGCGCCAGCAGCGGCGGGACAGGGGAGACACCCCTCCACTTT
TRBD1	TRBJ2-2	TRBV7-9	few	CASSPYRGPGELFF	TGTGCCAGCAGCCCCTACAGGGGGCCCGGGGAGCTGTTTTTT
TRBD1	TRBJ1-2	TRBV28	NA	CASSFGTVLIYGYTF	TGTGCCAGCAGTTTCGGGACAGTTCTTATCTATGGCTACACCTTC
NA	TRBJ2-3	TRBV12-3/TRBV12-4	many	CASRPSTDTQYF	TGTGCCAGCAGGCCAAGCACAGATACGCAGTATTTT
NA	TRBJ2-2	TRBV7-3	few	CASSPRPNTGELFF	TGTGCCAGCAGCCCCCGGCCCAACACCGGGGAGCTGTTTTTT
NA	TRBJ1-2	TRBV20-1	few	CSVQTANYGYTF	TGCAGTGTCCAGACAGCTAACTATGGCTACACCTTC
NA	TRBJ2-7	TRBV20-1	NA	CSAARLGARPYEQYF	TGCAGTGCTGCCCGGTTGGGGGCGCGACCCTACGAGCAGTACTTC
TRBD1	TRBJ1-6	TRBV5-1	NA	CASSLYGQGSYNSPLHF	TGCGCCAGCAGCTTGTACGGACAGGGCTCCTATAATTCACCCCTCCACTTT
TRBD1	TRBJ1-1	TRBV7-3	many	CASSPQGGGEAFF	TGTGCCAGCAGCCCTCAGGGGGGGGGTGAAGCTTTCTTT
TRBD2	TRBJ2-3	TRBV20-1	NA	CSARIAGPRDTQYF	TGCAGTGCTAGAATAGCGGGGCCCCGGGATACGCAGTATTTT